Sequencing of this TCR beta chain was carried out in a study of low-dose radiotherapy and immunotherapy resistance in tumors. The time point here: before trial treatment. This clonotype was counted many times. Alpha and beta chains were covered, as first-strand cDNA relied on TRAV- and TRBV-specific primers. The TCRs were subjected to amplification over roughly 18 PCR cycles employing a constant-region primer in conjunction with a V-primer adapter. TCRdb used MiXCR to reprocess the reads, holding one entry per CDR3 protein. This repertoire shows tens of thousands of distinct CDR3 sequences, about 25% found once; its top ten account for approximately 7%. The V end was cut by 5 bases, the J end by 4 bases, with 21 bases between. CDR3 length: 17 amino acids. Looked up from germline, CDR1 is SGHTA and CDR2 is FQGNSA.

The J gene is TRBJ1-5, the V gene TRBV7-2; possible D gene TRBD1, 5 bases. The TCR was taken from a male donor with rectosigmoid adenocarcinoma. The specimen comprised PBMCs, sampled before treatment. The CDR3 loop reads CASSPNARGALNQPQHF. DNA for the CDR3: TGTGCCAGCAGCCCAAATGCTCGAGGGGCCTTAAATCAGCCCCAGCATTTT. Using reference TRBV7-2 and TRBJ1-5 for the parts outside the CDR3, the full variable domain is GAGVSQSPSNKVTEKGKDVELRCDPISGHTALYWYRQSLGQGLEFLIYFQGNSAPDKSGLPSDRFSAERTGGSVSTLTIQRTQQEDSAVYLCASSPNARGALNQPQHFGDGTRLSIL.